This T cell receptor (beta chain) was obtained from a study of blood T cell repertoires in COVID-19. In the study overall: Acute and convalescent COVID-19 samples came from the United States, Italy and Spain. PBMCs, B-cell-depleted T cells, or T cells provided the cDNA or gDNA that made up the material.

The germline CDR1 and CDR2 sequences are MNHEY and SVGAGI. V dropped 10 bases and J dropped 3 bases, with 19 bases sitting between them. The CDR3 loop spans 14 amino acids. In its sample, this clone was seen a few times. Original analysis: Counts of nucleated cells, estimated from reference gene primer amplification, were obtained. Here immunoSEQ multiplex PCR was the method, and the copy in TCRdb shows in-frame clones only, minus some. That table supplies the V and J calls and clone size; D and trimming were determined from the DNA. The repertoire has some 150,000 clones, about 80% of them found once; the top ten carry roughly 2%.

Material for sequencing was peripheral blood. This receptor was identified in a man between 65 and 85 years old with acute or convalescent COVID-19. The V gene is TRBV6-5, the J gene TRBJ2-7; D may be TRBD1 (6 bases). The CDR3 spells CAISRGIGDYEQYF. In DNA, the CDR3 is TGTGCCATCTCGAGGGGGATAGGTGACTACGAGCAGTACTTC.